A single sample is the source of the 9 T cell receptor beta chains below, sequenced in a study of blood T cell repertoires in COVID-19. This table comes from immunoSEQ multiplex PCR, and its TCRdb copy is limited to in-frame clones, with some not included. The sample yields about 360,000 clones, 70% to 90% seen once. Input material: peripheral blood. These receptors originate from a woman aged 55-70 years with COVID-19, enrolled during active disease.

V is TRBV6-6 and J is TRBJ2-7, with 7 bases lining up with TRBD1. V gave up 2 bases and J gave up 5 bases; unmatched junction bases: 9. The CDR3 length is 15 residues. Germline CDR1 MNHNY, CDR2 SVGAGI (reference sequence). The CDR3 region has the DNA TGTGCCAGCAGTTACAGAACAGGGGCCAGGAACGAGCAGTACTTC. Translating it yields CASSYRTGARNEQYF.

V gene TRBV6-4 combines with J gene TRBJ2-3, with TRBD2 identical over 9 bases. Trimming at V came to 3 bases and at J to 5 bases, leaving 6 bases not matched to a gene. The CDR3 runs to 15 residues. Germline V lookup: CDR1 MRHNA, CDR2 SNTAGT. The DNA for the CDR3 is TGTGCCAGCAGTGAAATAGCGGGAGAACTAGATACGCAGTATTTT. Protein sequence: CASSEIAGELDTQYF.

The rearrangement joins TRBV7-3 to TRBJ2-3; TRBD2 might be the D (5 bases). The CDR3 spans 12 residues. Trimming took off 5 bases at V and 6 bases at J, with 9 bases between the two ends. Germline CDR1 reads SGHTA; CDR2 reads FQGTGA. The CDR3 is CASSPPGDTQYF. The CDR3 nucleotides read TGTGCCAGCAGCCCCCCGGGGGATACGCAGTATTTT.

This chain connects TRBV2 to TRBJ1-1; D is uncertain. CDR3 length equals 13 residues. Trimming took off 4 bases at V and 4 bases at J, with 10 bases between the two ends. The germline V gene encodes CDR1 SNHLY and CDR2 FYNNEI. DNA of the CDR3: TGTGCCAGCAGTGCCGAGGTGGGCACTGAAGCTTTCTTT. Translating gives CASSAEVGTEAFF.

J is TRBJ2-1 and V is TRBV7-3; TRBD2 aligns across 7 bases. The CDR3 is 16 residues long. Germline CDR1 and CDR2: SGHTA and FQGTGA. With 5 bases clipped from V and 2 bases from J, the junction kept 9 bases outside the gene matches. CDR3 nucleotide sequence: TGTGCCAGCAGCCCCGGGGCCGGGGGGACCTACAATGAGCAGTTCTTC. This translates into CASSPGAGGTYNEQFF.

The chain combines TRBV19 with TRBJ1-1; D not resolved. V dropped 3 bases and J dropped 4 bases, with 9 bases sitting between them. This CDR3 is 13 amino acids long. CDR1 LNHDA and CDR2 SQIVND come from the germline V gene (reference sequence). CDR3 in amino acids: CASSIGRGTEAFF. CDR3 DNA: TGTGCCAGTAGTATTGGGCGGGGCACTGAAGCTTTCTTT.

The gene calls are TRBV11-3 and TRBJ2-3; tentative D call: TRBD2 (7 bases). The germline V gene encodes CDR1 SGHNT and CDR2 YENEEA. Trimming cost V 4 bases and J 2 bases, with 10 bases left between them. The CDR3 covers 14 residues. In DNA, the CDR3 is TGTGCCAGCAGCTCCCGGGGGGCCACAGATACGCAGTATTTT. This encodes CASSSRGATDTQYF.

With regard to this clone: This same CDR3 is encoded by further DNA sequences in the sample. CDR3 sequence (DNA): TGTGCCACTTCAGGGGGTCATGGCTACACCTTC. Encoded protein: CATSGGHGYTF. The chain recombines TRBV25-1 with TRBJ1-2, with 7 bases matching TRBD1. The CDR3 runs to 11 residues. Germline V gene sequence: CDR1 MGHDK, CDR2 SYGVNS. J lost 6 bases, V lost 10 bases, and 5 bases had no gene match.

The V call is TRBV5-1, the J call TRBJ2-1; a weak D match, TRBD2 (6 bases). V was shortened by 0 bases and J by 5 bases, with 9 bases between the two germline ends. Germline CDR1 reads SGHRS; CDR2 reads YFSETQ. The CDR3 is 14 amino acids. CDR3 protein: CASSLAAGNNEQFF. The CDR3 DNA sequence: TGCGCCAGCAGCTTGGCGGCGGGGAACAATGAGCAGTTCTTC.